This entry lists 29 T cell receptor beta chains sequenced from one sample in a study of T cell repertoires in cytomegalovirus infection. No antigen is known for these receptors. Each CDR3 protein gets one entry after TCRdb re-called the reads with MiXCR. The sample carries 700,000 to 950,000 distinct CDR3 sequences, around a third recorded once. Here the sequenced sample was cultured CD8+ T cells from PBMCs, taken from culture after CMV antigen stimulation. Source of these receptors: a human donor in good health (CMV status not recorded). Some clones in this sample may be carry-over from other donors' samples.

This clonotype has only a few counts. The CDR3 coding sequence is TGTGCCAGCAGTAAGACAGAGGGGGCCTACGAGCAGTACTTC. It is translated as CASSKTEGAYEQYF. The chain links TRBV6-1 to TRBJ2-7, with D perhaps matching TRBD1 (6 bases). The V end was cut by 5 bases, the J end by 2 bases, with 13 bases between. The germline V gene has CDR1 MNHNS and CDR2 SASEGT. The CDR3 loop spans 14 amino acids.

This clonotype was detected ten times or more. The chain has TRBV7-9 and TRBJ1-6, with 9 bases identical to TRBD1. Germline values: CDR1 SEHNR, CDR2 FQNEAQ (reference sequence). The CDR3 loop spans 16 amino acids. Trimming at V came to 2 bases and at J to 6 bases, leaving 5 bases not matched to a gene. The CDR3 sequence is CASSLPGQGGNSPLHF. The CDR3 DNA reads TGTGCCAGCAGCTTACCGGGACAGGGCGGTAATTCACCCCTCCACTTT.

The chain carries TRBV19 and TRBJ1-2; 7 bases agree with TRBD1. CDR3 length equals 13 residues. V lost 9 bases, J lost 2 bases, and 6 bases stayed unmatched. Germline V gene lookup returns CDR1 LNHDA and CDR2 SQIVND (reference sequence). This CDR3 is CASRDRQNYGYTF. CDR3 sequence (DNA): TGTGCCAGCCGGGACAGACAGAACTATGGCTACACCTTC.

This chain joins TRBV27 and TRBJ2-1; D might be TRBD2 (6 bases). The CDR3 has 16 residues. The V end was cut by 0 bases, the J end by 2 bases, with 11 bases between. CDR1 is MNHEY and CDR2 is SMNVEV in the germline V gene (reference sequence). The CDR3: CASSLSAGPTYNEQFF. In DNA, the CDR3 is TGTGCCAGCAGTTTATCTGCGGGGCCAACCTACAATGAGCAGTTCTTC.

V and J are TRBV27 and TRBJ2-2; tentatively, D is TRBD1 (7 bases). The germline V gene has CDR1 MNHEY and CDR2 SMNVEV (reference sequence). The CDR3 is made up of 15 amino acids. Trimming took 6 bases from V and 2 from J, leaving 13 bases between them. The DNA for the CDR3 is TGTGCCAGCAGCGGAGGGACAGACAACACCGGGGAGCTGTTTTTT. Its translation: CASSGGTDNTGELFF.

The chain has TRBV25-1 and TRBJ2-7; D not resolved. The CDR3 has 13 residues. V lost 6 bases and J lost 2, with 11 bases in between. Germline V gene data show CDR1 as MGHDK and CDR2 as SYGVNS. CDR3 coding DNA: TGTGCCAGCAGCCCCATTGGAACCTACGAGCAGTACTTC. Its protein is CASSPIGTYEQYF.

This clonotype was counted at least ten times. The rearrangement joins TRBV12-3 or TRBV12-4 to TRBJ2-6; D is unclear. This CDR3 is built from 15 residues. The V end lost 7 bases, the J end lost 4 bases, and 14 bases lay between the germline ends. In nucleotides, the CDR3 is TGTGCCAGCACCCACCTCCTGGACGGGGCCAACGTCCTGACTTTC. Residues: CASTHLLDGANVLTF.

This clonotype has only a few counts. J is TRBJ1-4 and V is TRBV7-9; D gene unclear. CDR3 length: 14 amino acids. The germline CDR1 and CDR2 sequences are SEHNR and FQNEAQ (reference sequence). V lost 1 base to trimming and J lost 4 bases, with 7 bases between them. The DNA for the CDR3 is TGTGCCAGCAGCTTAGTCCGGTATAATGAAAAACTGTTTTTT. Protein sequence: CASSLVRYNEKLFF.

This clonotype was observed a few times. The J gene is TRBJ1-4, the V gene TRBV7-6, with unresolved D. The CDR3 loop spans 12 amino acids. V lost 6 bases and J lost 6, with 8 bases in between. Germline CDR1 and CDR2: SGHVS and FNYEAQ. CDR3 region: CASRVGDEKLFF. CDR3 bases: TGTGCCAGCAGGGTAGGAGATGAAAAACTGTTTTTT.

The chain joins TRBV9 to TRBJ2-2; no definite D call. The CDR3 covers 15 residues. Trimming stripped 4 bases from V and 3 bases from J, with 13 bases between. Germline V CDR1 and CDR2: SGDLS, YYNGEE. The DNA of the CDR3 is TGTGCCAGCAGCCCATATGACTCTTACACCGGGGAGCTGTTTTTT. Its translation is CASSPYDSYTGELFF. Complete variable domain (other parts from reference TRBV9 and TRBJ2-2): DSGVTQTPKHLITATGQRVTLRCSPRSGDLSVYWYQQSLDQGLQFLIQYYNGEERAKGNILERFSAQQFPDLHSELNLSSLELGDSALYFCASSPYDSYTGELFFGEGSRLTVL.

This clonotype came up many times. The CDR3 reads CASSLKPDTGELFF. CDR3 nucleotide sequence: TGTGCCAGCAGTTTAAAACCGGATACCGGGGAGCTGTTTTTT. The rearrangement uses TRBV7-2 and TRBJ2-2; unclear D gene. This CDR3 is built from 14 residues. CDR1 SGHTA and CDR2 FQGNSA come from the germline V gene. With 6 bases removed from V and 5 bases from J, the gap between germline ends came to 13 bases.

This clonotype is a singleton in its sample. This chain connects TRBV29-1 to TRBJ1-2; D remains ambiguous. There are 11 residues in the CDR3. Trimming shortened V by 7 bases and J by 4 bases, and 10 bases separated the two germline ends. Per the germline V gene, CDR1 is SQVTM and CDR2 is ANQGSEA. The CDR3 loop is CSGQDIYGYTF. The DNA for the CDR3 is TGCAGCGGACAAGACATCTATGGCTACACCTTC.

In its sample, this clonotype was seen a few times. This chain uses TRBV6-2 or TRBV6-3 with TRBJ2-2, with D maybe TRBD1 (5 bases). V lost 5 bases, J lost 5 bases, and 12 bases lay in between. Per the germline V gene, CDR1 is MNHEY and CDR2 is SVGEGT. This CDR3 has 14 amino acids. The CDR3: CASSTFRETGELFF. The CDR3 coding sequence is TGTGCCAGCAGTACCTTCAGGGAAACCGGGGAGCTGTTTTTT.

This sequence joins TRBV9 and TRBJ1-3; 8 positions match TRBD1. Trimming at V came to 5 bases and at J to 3 bases, leaving 1 base not matched to a gene. Germline-derived CDR1 and CDR2 are SGDLS and YYNGEE. The CDR3 covers 13 residues. The CDR3: CASRDRDGNTIYF. The CDR3 DNA reads as TGTGCCAGCAGGGACAGGGATGGAAACACCATATATTTT.

The sample holds a few counts of this clonotype. The V and J genes are TRBV24-1 and TRBJ2-3; TRBD1 might be the D (7 bases). The V gene lost 7 bases and the J gene lost 1 base, with 17 bases spanning the gap. This CDR3 contains 16 residues. Germline assignment: CDR1 KGHDR and CDR2 SFDVKD. CDR3 nucleotide sequence: TGTGCCACCAGGGTGACTGACAGGGAGGGCACAGATACGCAGTATTTT. This encodes CATRVTDREGTDTQYF.

The chain has TRBV20-1 and TRBJ2-5; 7 bases line up with TRBD2. Trimming took 6 bases from V and 4 from J; bases not matched to a gene: 8. This CDR3 is 13 amino acids long. The germline V gene encodes CDR1 DFQATT and CDR2 SNEGSKA (reference sequence). The CDR3 region is CSAYPGLLETQYF. In nucleotides, the CDR3 is TGCAGTGCGTATCCGGGACTACTAGAGACCCAGTACTTC.

The rearrangement links TRBV7-9 to TRBJ2-5, with TRBD1 matching over 8 bases. CDR1 is SEHNR and CDR2 is FQNEAQ in the germline V gene (reference sequence). With 4 bases clipped from V and 3 bases from J, the junction kept 10 bases outside the gene matches. This CDR3 has 16 amino acids. CDR3 sequence reads: CASSSPDRGVEETQYF. CDR3 sequence (DNA): TGTGCCAGCAGCTCCCCAGACAGGGGAGTAGAAGAGACCCAGTACTTC.

This clonotype was observed a few times. The chain uses TRBV27 and TRBJ1-5; D gene ambiguous. The CDR3 is made up of 13 amino acids. Trimming removed 8 bases at V and 7 bases at J, with 15 bases between. Germline lookup yields CDR1 MNHEY and CDR2 SMNVEV (reference sequence). In nucleotides, the CDR3 is TGTGCCAGCGGAAACGGACCTCCACAGCCCCAGCATTTT. Protein: CASGNGPPQPQHF.

This clonotype appeared a few times. V is TRBV19 and J is TRBJ1-2; D call uncertain. Germline V lookup: CDR1 LNHDA, CDR2 SQIVND (reference sequence). V dropped 6 bases and J dropped 0 bases, with 14 bases sitting between them. The CDR3 is 15 amino acids. The CDR3 reads CASRTGPISNYGYTF. CDR3 sequence (DNA): TGTGCCAGTAGGACCGGACCGATATCTAACTATGGCTACACCTTC.

The CDR3 bases are TGTGCCAGCAGCAGGGGGGGAACAGGGATGGGTGGCTACACCTTC. Its protein is CASSRGGTGMGGYTF. The chain uses TRBV27 and TRBJ1-2; TRBD1 agrees at 7 bases. This CDR3 spans 15 amino acids. In germline, CDR1 is MNHEY, CDR2 SMNVEV (reference sequence). After removal of 6 bases from V and 7 bases from J, the junction contained 14 bases not matched to a gene.

This clonotype was counted only a few times. The chain couples TRBV7-2 to TRBJ2-4; perhaps TRBD2 as D (6 bases). The length of the CDR3 is 15 residues. Germline CDR1 and CDR2: SGHTA and FQGNSA. V was trimmed by 1 base and J by 8 bases, leaving 15 bases between them. The DNA for the CDR3 is TGTGCCAGCAGCTTAGGTCTAGGAGGGTTGGACATTCAGTACTTC. Translation: CASSLGLGGLDIQYF.

The CDR3 is CASSSGGVKPQHF. CDR3 DNA: TGTGCCAGCAGTTCTGGGGGGGTGAAGCCCCAGCATTTT. V is TRBV6-2 or TRBV6-3 and J is TRBJ1-5; possibly TRBD1 for D (5 bases). Germline-derived CDR1 and CDR2 are MNHEY and SVGEGT. The CDR3 is 13 residues long. Trimming stripped 4 bases from V and 8 bases from J, with 12 bases between.

A few counts support this clonotype. The genes are TRBV7-6 and TRBJ2-5; D may be TRBD2 (6 bases). CDR3 length equals 14 residues. V was cut by 3 bases and J by 4 bases, with 12 bases left in between. The V gene's germline CDR1 is SGHVS and CDR2 FNYEAQ. CDR3 region: CASSFLPSAETQYF. The CDR3 region has the DNA TGTGCCAGCAGCTTTCTGCCTAGCGCAGAGACCCAGTACTTC.

This chain joins TRBV6-1 and TRBJ2-7; no clear D gene. CDR1 MNHNS and CDR2 SASEGT come from the germline V gene. The length of the CDR3 is 16 residues. V lost 3 bases, J lost 0 bases, and 15 bases lay in between. CDR3 in amino acids: CASSEDGLRSSYEQYF. CDR3 DNA: TGTGCCAGCAGTGAGGATGGTCTCAGGAGCTCCTACGAGCAGTACTTC.

This chain connects TRBV7-4 to TRBJ1-1; D call uncertain. The germline CDR1 and CDR2 sequences are SGHVT and SQSDAQ. Trimming removed 5 bases at V and 8 bases at J, with 12 bases between. This CDR3 region has 12 residues. CDR3 loop: CASSPNTEEAFF. DNA for the CDR3: TGTGCCAGCAGCCCTAATACTGAAGAAGCTTTCTTT.

The genes are TRBV28 and TRBJ2-2; 8 positions match TRBD2. V gave up 7 bases and J gave up 8 bases; unmatched junction bases: 12. In germline, CDR1 is MDHEN, CDR2 SYDVKM. CDR3 length: 15 residues. The CDR3 nucleotides read TGTGCCAGCACCGGGAGGGGGTACGACCGGGGGGAGCTGTTTTTT. Translating gives CASTGRGYDRGELFF.

The genes are TRBV4-1 and TRBJ2-1, with 8 positions matching TRBD1. The V and J ends lost 5 bases and 8 bases, in that order; junction bases with no gene match: 11. This CDR3 spans 15 amino acids. CDR1 is MGHRA and CDR2 is YSYEKL in the germline V gene. CDR3 amino acids: CASSEQGVIGDEQFF. As DNA, the CDR3 is TGCGCCAGCAGCGAACAGGGGGTCATAGGTGATGAGCAGTTCTTC.

For this clonotype: Given a much more abundant clone one base away, this may be a read error. The chain combines TRBV7-2 with TRBJ2-3, with 7 bases lining up with TRBD2. The V gene end was trimmed by 5 bases and the J gene end by 0 bases; junction bases not matched to a gene: 11. In germline, CDR1 is SGHTA, CDR2 FQGNSA. The CDR3 is 17 residues long. The CDR3: CASSPRLRRGSTDTQYF. CDR3 DNA: TGTGCCAGCAGCCCAAGGTTGAGGCGGGGGAGCACAGATACGCAGTATTTT. The full variable domain, rest sourced from reference TRBV7-2 and TRBJ2-3, is GAGVSQSPSNKVTEKGKDVELRCDPISGHTALYWYRQSLGQGLEFLIYFQGNSAPDKSGLPSDRFSAERTGGSVSTLTIQRTQQEDSAVYLCASSPRLRRGSTDTQYFGPGTRLTVL.

The V call is TRBV4-2, the J call TRBJ2-1; 13 bases line up with TRBD2. V shed 0 bases and J 9 bases; nucleotides not matched to a gene: 5. The CDR3 sequence is 16 residues long. The germline V gene has CDR1 LGHNA and CDR2 YNFKEQ. CDR3 region: CASSQEGTSGAAEQFF. The CDR3 nucleotides are TGTGCCAGCAGCCAAGAAGGGACTAGCGGGGCAGCTGAGCAGTTCTTC.